These T cell receptor beta chains were read from a single sample in a study of T cell changes during pregnancy in multiple sclerosis. Measured with immunoSEQ multiplex PCR; TCRdb has only the in-frame clones, and not every one. The sample has around 35,000 clones, just over 90% seen once. This material consisted of CD4+ T cells from peripheral blood mononuclear cells, taken after pregnancy. The source is a female donor with multiple sclerosis, enrolled in a pregnancy study. Both conserved end residues are part of each CDR3. Each record gives: J gene, V gene, D gene, clone size, CDR3 protein, CDR3 DNA. The D gene is left open where the match is weak. The size of a clone is reported for some rows only, either as once, few or many, or as a class for expanded clones.

j_gene: TRBJ1-5
v_gene: TRBV7-6
d_gene: NA
abundance: NA
CDR3aa: CASSSGSNQPQHF
CDR3nt: TGTGCCAGCAGCTCAGGGAGCAATCAGCCCCAGCATTTT

j_gene: TRBJ1-1
v_gene: TRBV10-3
d_gene: TRBD1
abundance: NA
CDR3aa: CAISTTTGVTEAFF
CDR3nt: TGTGCCATCAGTACCACGACAGGGGTAACTGAAGCTTTCTTT

j_gene: TRBJ1-5
v_gene: TRBV19
d_gene: NA
abundance: NA
CDR3aa: CASSIDRGYERTKDF
CDR3nt: TGTGCCAGTAGTATAGATCGGGGATATGAGCGGACGAAGGATTTT

j_gene: TRBJ2-2
v_gene: TRBV9
d_gene: NA
abundance: NA
CDR3aa: CASTPQGGNTGELFF
CDR3nt: TGTGCCAGCACTCCCCAGGGGGGGAACACCGGGGAGCTGTTTTTT

j_gene: TRBJ2-2
v_gene: TRBV25-1
d_gene: NA
abundance: once
CDR3aa: CASRGPDTGELFF
CDR3nt: TGTGCCAGCAGGGGGCCGGACACCGGGGAGCTGTTTTTT

j_gene: TRBJ2-1
v_gene: TRBV5-1
d_gene: TRBD2
abundance: NA
CDR3aa: CASSPRASGTNEQFF
CDR3nt: TGCGCCAGCAGCCCGAGGGCTAGCGGGACCAATGAGCAGTTCTTC

j_gene: TRBJ1-2
v_gene: TRBV20-1
d_gene: TRBD1
abundance: NA
CDR3aa: CSAPTQQGGF
CDR3nt: TGCAGTGCACCAACCCAGCAGGGGGGATTC

j_gene: TRBJ1-1
v_gene: TRBV11-3
d_gene: NA
abundance: NA
CDR3aa: CASSPGVGRGTEAFF
CDR3nt: TGTGCCAGCAGTCCCGGTGTTGGTCGGGGCACTGAAGCTTTCTTT

j_gene: TRBJ2-6
v_gene: TRBV7-8
d_gene: NA
abundance: NA
CDR3aa: CASSFGDTGANVLTF
CDR3nt: TGTGCCAGCAGCTTCGGGGATACTGGGGCCAACGTCCTGACTTTC

j_gene: TRBJ1-3
v_gene: TRBV5-1
d_gene: NA
abundance: once
CDR3aa: CASSLGTNGNTIYF
CDR3nt: TGCGCCAGCAGCTTGGGTACAAACGGAAACACCATATATTTT

j_gene: TRBJ2-2
v_gene: TRBV2
d_gene: NA
abundance: NA
CDR3aa: CASSMRNTNTGELFF
CDR3nt: TGTGCCAGCAGTATGAGGAATACGAACACCGGGGAGCTGTTTTTT

j_gene: TRBJ1-1
v_gene: TRBV27
d_gene: TRBD1
abundance: NA
CDR3aa: CASSSLRTGVRTSNTEAFF
CDR3nt: TGTGCCAGCAGTTCCCTGAGGACAGGGGTTCGGACCTCGAACACTGAAGCTTTCTTT

j_gene: TRBJ1-2
v_gene: TRBV5-4
d_gene: NA
abundance: once
CDR3aa: CASSTTAGANYGYTF
CDR3nt: TGTGCCAGCAGTACCACGGCAGGGGCTAACTATGGCTACACCTTC

j_gene: TRBJ2-7
v_gene: TRBV5-1
d_gene: TRBD1
abundance: NA
CDR3aa: CASSVGQGRHEQYF
CDR3nt: TGCGCCAGCAGCGTAGGACAGGGGCGGCACGAGCAGTACTTC

j_gene: TRBJ2-1
v_gene: TRBV19
d_gene: NA
abundance: NA
CDR3aa: CASSMVRAIDNEQFF
CDR3nt: TGTGCCAGTAGTATGGTGAGGGCTATTGACAATGAGCAGTTCTTC

j_gene: TRBJ2-1
v_gene: TRBV5-1
d_gene: TRBD1
abundance: NA
CDR3aa: CASSLQGYAYNEQFF
CDR3nt: TGCGCCAGCAGCTTACAGGGGTATGCCTACAATGAGCAGTTCTTC

j_gene: TRBJ2-7
v_gene: TRBV30
d_gene: TRBD1
abundance: NA
CDR3aa: CAWSKAPGTASYEQYF
CDR3nt: TGTGCCTGGAGCAAGGCCCCGGGGACAGCCTCCTACGAGCAGTACTTC